The entry below describes one TCR beta chain. Its cognate antigen is unknown. V lost 0 bases to trimming and J lost 3 bases, with 12 bases between them. This CDR3 spans 15 amino acids. Germline CDR1 SGHTA, CDR2 FQGNSA. The sort gate was single viable CD3+CD4+CD8-CD45RO+ cells for memory CD4+ T cells. CD4+ T cells were isolated by positive magnetic selection. Original data processing: After removing out-of-frame reads, over 2 million distinct TCRbeta sequences remained. Using immunoSEQ multiplex PCR, the repertoire was profiled, and TCRdb retains in-frame clones only, with some absent. That table is the source of V, J and clone size, and D and trimming were worked out from the DNA. The data hold 50,000 or so clones, with about four fifths observed a single time. The sample comes from a study of memory CD4+ T cells and cytomegalovirus serostatus. Study conclusions and caveats: Each of fewer than 80 CMV-associated TCRbeta sequences occurred in one to five individuals. Median bootstrapped AUC for CMV status was just over 0.94 originally, about 0.9 US-trained.

The chain recombines TRBV7-2 with TRBJ2-7; a possible D gene is TRBD2 (5 bases). Source material: memory CD4+ T cells from blood. The clonotype comes from an adult in good health and CMV-seronegative. This CDR3 reads CASSLANEGLYEQYF. The DNA of the CDR3 is TGTGCCAGCAGCTTAGCGAACGAAGGACTCTACGAGCAGTACTTC.